The 27 T cell receptor beta chains listed next were all sequenced from one sample in a study of T cells in Graves' hyperthyroidism and ophthalmopathy. Amplified regions were TCR beta CDR3 sequences from RNA transcripts. With the HTBI primer set, the TCR CDR3 went through a first round of RT-PCR. TCRdb fed the multiplex PCR reads into MiXCR, producing one record per CDR3 protein. The data hold some 760,000 distinct CDR3 sequences, with less than 15% observed a single time. Specimen: blood. The origin of the receptors is a woman in her late teens or twenties with Graves' hyperthyroidism.

This clonotype was recorded many times. The V gene is TRBV3-1, the J gene TRBJ2-7; no firm D call. V was pared by 2 bases and J by 4 bases, with 9 bases between. Per the germline V gene, CDR1 is LGHDT and CDR2 is YNNKEL (reference sequence). CDR3 size: 13 residues. CDR3 DNA: TGTGCCAGCAGCCAACGTCGAGAGTACGAGCAGTACTTC. It is translated as CASSQRREYEQYF.

The chain employs TRBV15 and TRBJ2-5; D uncertain. Trimming removed 2 bases at V and 2 bases at J, with 9 bases between. CDR1 is LNHNV and CDR2 is YYDKDF in the germline V gene (reference sequence). The CDR3 spans 14 residues. CDR3 in amino acids: CATSRMSGQETQYF. CDR3 sequence (DNA): TGTGCCACCAGCAGAATGTCTGGGCAAGAGACCCAGTACTTC.

This clonotype came up a few times. The chain carries TRBV6-2 or TRBV6-3 and TRBJ2-5; unclear D gene. The germline V gene encodes CDR1 MNHEY and CDR2 SVGEGT. V lost 5 bases and J 10 bases, leaving 11 bases between the germline ends. The CDR3 covers 11 residues. In nucleotides, the CDR3 is TGTGCCAGCAGTACCCCTAGGGTCCAGTACTTC. Its protein product is CASSTPRVQYF.

This clonotype was observed at least ten times. The V gene is TRBV11-2, the J gene TRBJ2-1; TRBD2 agrees at 13 bases. V was clipped by 1 base and J by 9 bases; unmatched bases: 9. CDR1 SGHAT and CDR2 FQNNGV come from the germline V gene. There are 17 residues in the CDR3. The CDR3, as DNA: TGTGCCAGCAGCTTAGGGACTAGCGGGAGTTTGACGAGTGAGCAGTTCTTC. Its protein is CASSLGTSGSLTSEQFF.

The chain couples TRBV5-6 to TRBJ2-3, with 7 bases identical to TRBD2. V lost 1 base and J lost 4; bases outside the gene matches: 12. This CDR3 region has 17 residues. Germline CDR1 is SGHDT and CDR2 is YYEEEE. The CDR3 DNA reads TGTGCCAGCAGCTTGCTCGGGGCGGGAGTACGTGCAGATACGCAGTATTTT. Translated: CASSLLGAGVRADTQYF. The entire variable domain, with the rest obtained from reference TRBV5-6 and TRBJ2-3, is as follows: DAGVTQSPTHLIKTRGQQVTLRCSPKSGHDTVSWYQQALGQGPQFIFQYYEEEERQRGNFPDRFSGHQFPNYSSELNVNALLLGDSALYLCASSLLGAGVRADTQYFGPGTRLTVL.

CDR3 residues: CASSRHAPTTGNTIYF. CDR3 in DNA: TGTGCCAGCAGCCGCCACGCTCCTACGACAGGAAACACCATATATTTT. The genes are TRBV14 and TRBJ1-3; D is unresolved. Trimming took off 4 bases at V and 4 bases at J, with 17 bases between the two ends. CDR3 length: 16 amino acids. Germline values: CDR1 SGHDN, CDR2 FVKESK.

This sequence joins TRBV20-1 and TRBJ2-3, with D perhaps matching TRBD2 (5 bases). This CDR3 spans 12 amino acids. Germline V gene lookup returns CDR1 DFQATT and CDR2 SNEGSKA (reference sequence). Here the CDR3 DNA reads TGCAGGGTGAAGCGGTCCACAGATACGCAGTATTTT. It is translated as CRVKRSTDTQYF.

This clonotype was seen more than once but under ten times. The chain links TRBV12-3 or TRBV12-4 to TRBJ1-5, with D possibly TRBD1 on 6 matching bases. The CDR3 consists of 18 residues. V gave up 6 bases and J gave up 0 bases, with 21 bases separating them. The CDR3: CASRPGQGKADSNQPQHF. The CDR3 DNA sequence: TGTGCCAGCAGACCGGGACAAGGAAAAGCTGATAGCAATCAGCCCCAGCATTTT.

This clonotype was detected ten times or more. The rearrangement uses TRBV18 and TRBJ1-5, with D tentatively TRBD1 (5 bases). This CDR3 has 14 amino acids. Germline V lookup: CDR1 KGHSH, CDR2 LQKENI. V lost 5 bases and J lost 0, with 8 bases in between. Here the CDR3 reads CASSVGASNQPQHF. The DNA for the CDR3 is TGTGCCAGCTCAGTAGGGGCTAGCAATCAGCCCCAGCATTTT.

The sample holds many counts of this clonotype. The chain links TRBV2 to TRBJ2-7, with 9 bases that match TRBD1. V lost 11 bases and J lost 3; bases outside the gene matches: 5. The germline V gene encodes CDR1 SNHLY and CDR2 FYNNEI. This CDR3 contains 12 residues. The CDR3 DNA reads as TGTGCCGCAACAGGGGGCTTCTACGAGCAGTACTTC. Amino acids: CAATGGFYEQYF. Supplemented by reference TRBV2 and TRBJ2-7, the full variable domain reads EPEVTQTPSHQVTQMGQEVILRCVPISNHLYFYWYRQILGQKVEFLVSFYNNEISEKSEIFDDQFSVERPDGSNFTLKIRSTKLEDSAMYFCAATGGFYEQYFGPGTRLTVT.

This clonotype was counted between two and nine times. The V and J genes are TRBV29-1 and TRBJ1-1; D possibly corresponds to TRBD1 (5 bases). V dropped 4 bases and J dropped 5 bases, with 14 bases sitting between them. This CDR3 has 13 residues. From germline, CDR1 is SQVTM and CDR2 ANQGSEA. The CDR3 sequence is CSVVTGPGTEAFF. CDR3 bases: TGCAGCGTTGTTACAGGACCGGGGACTGAAGCTTTCTTT.

This clonotype was found many times. V and J are TRBV6-1 and TRBJ2-3; 8 nucleotides align to TRBD2. This CDR3 has 14 amino acids. Germline CDR1 reads MNHNS; CDR2 reads SASEGT. The J segment lost 4 bases and the V segment lost 5 bases, leaving 5 bases of the junction unmatched. The CDR3 is CASSFSGAPDTQYF. The CDR3 DNA reads TGTGCCAGCAGTTTTAGCGGGGCGCCAGATACGCAGTATTTT.

DNA for the CDR3: TGTGCCAGCAGCTTAGGGGCAGGTCCTAATGAAAAACTGTTTTTT. Translated, it gives CASSLGAGPNEKLFF. This chain joins TRBV7-9 and TRBJ1-4; no firm D call. V was shortened by 1 base and J by 3 bases, with 9 bases between the two germline ends. The CDR3 is 15 residues long. Germline loops: CDR1 SEHNR, CDR2 FQNEAQ (reference sequence).

Many counts were recorded for this clonotype. V is TRBV5-1 and J is TRBJ1-1; weak D call: TRBD1 (5 bases). CDR1 is SGHRS, CDR2 YFSETQ, per germline. The CDR3 has 15 amino acids. The V end lost 0 bases, the J end lost 10 bases, and 19 bases lay between the germline ends. This chain's CDR3 is CASSLEPVSPGGAFF. For the CDR3, the DNA is TGCGCCAGCAGCTTGGAACCCGTCAGCCCCGGGGGAGCTTTCTTT.

This clonotype came up a few times. V usage is TRBV11-2 and J usage is TRBJ1-1; TRBD1 aligns across 8 bases. The J segment lost 5 bases and the V segment lost 4 bases, leaving 9 bases of the junction unmatched. CDR3 size: 15 residues. The germline CDR1 and CDR2 sequences are SGHAT and FQNNGV. In DNA form, the CDR3 reads TGTGCCAGCAGCTCACAGCGACAGGGGTGGACTGAAGCTTTCTTT. Residues: CASSSQRQGWTEAFF.

This clonotype was counted ten times or more. The V gene is TRBV6-2 or TRBV6-3, the J gene TRBJ2-3; a possible D gene is TRBD2 (5 bases). V was pared by 3 bases and J by 2 bases, with 12 bases between. Per germline, CDR1 MNHEY and CDR2 SVGEGT. This CDR3 comprises 15 residues. This chain's CDR3 is CASSYEVAFTDTQYF. The CDR3 region has the DNA TGTGCCAGCAGTTATGAGGTAGCGTTCACAGATACGCAGTATTTT.

This clonotype was recorded at least ten times. This rearrangement joins TRBV12-3 or TRBV12-4 to TRBJ2-5, with D maybe TRBD2 (7 bases). The CDR3 extends over 17 amino acids. The germline V and J ends were trimmed by 6 bases and 6 bases, with 26 bases remaining between them. The CDR3 reads CASSHLRTGEGGKTQYF. CDR3 sequence (DNA): TGTGCCAGCAGCCATCTACGGACCGGAGAGGGGGGGAAGACCCAGTACTTC.

V is TRBV12-3 or TRBV12-4 and J is TRBJ2-2; D may be TRBD2 (6 bases). V was shortened by 3 bases and J by 3 bases, with 11 bases between the two germline ends. This CDR3 has 15 residues. The CDR3 is CASSFGGEYTGELFF. The DNA of the CDR3 is TGTGCCAGCAGTTTCGGGGGAGAGTACACCGGGGAGCTGTTTTTT.

The chain recombines TRBV20-1 with TRBJ1-3; D is uncertain. This CDR3 contains 12 residues. CDR1 DFQATT and CDR2 SNEGSKA come from the germline V gene (reference sequence). Trimming removed 5 bases at V and 4 bases at J, with 9 bases between. The CDR3 nucleotides are TGCAGTGCTCGTGCCGGGGGAAACACCATATATTTT. Translation gives CSARAGGNTIYF.

Only a few counts were recorded for this clonotype. The chain joins TRBV7-2 to TRBJ2-2; D ambiguous. From germline, CDR1 is SGHTA and CDR2 FQGNSA. Trimming removed 7 bases at V and 4 bases at J, with 16 bases between. CDR3 length equals 15 residues. CDR3 coding DNA: TGTGCCAGCACCCCACCTCGACCCCTCACCGGGGAGCTGTTTTTT. It specifies CASTPPRPLTGELFF.

This clonotype was detected many times. V and J are TRBV30 and TRBJ1-2; D is possibly TRBD1 (5 bases). The CDR3 runs to 15 residues. The germline gives CDR1 GTSNPN, CDR2 SVGIG (reference sequence). Trimming shortened V by 0 bases and J by 8 bases, and 19 bases separated the two germline ends. CDR3 sequence (DNA): TGTGCCTGGAGTGTACTCGGACATCGTTTTTCGGGCTACACCTTC. This gives the protein CAWSVLGHRFSGYTF.

The chain couples TRBV19 to TRBJ2-2; D is perhaps TRBD2 (6 bases). The CDR3 extends over 14 amino acids. Germline-derived CDR1 and CDR2 are LNHDA and SQIVND (reference sequence). V lost 3 bases and J lost 6, with 11 bases in between. Here the CDR3 reads CASSIGWGAGELFF. The CDR3 bases are TGTGCCAGTAGTATTGGGTGGGGGGCCGGGGAGCTGTTTTTT.

This clonotype was found a few times. This chain connects TRBV27 to TRBJ2-3, with 9 nucleotides matching TRBD1. The germline V gene encodes CDR1 MNHEY and CDR2 SMNVEV (reference sequence). The V segment lost 6 bases and the J segment 6 bases; nucleotides outside the gene matches: 16. This CDR3 comprises 17 residues. In nucleotides, the CDR3 is TGTGCCAGCAGGCTAACGCCCGGGACAGGGTATCTGGATACGCAGTATTTT. Translating gives CASRLTPGTGYLDTQYF.

Ten or more counts support this clonotype. This chain joins TRBV12-3 or TRBV12-4 and TRBJ1-5; 8 nucleotides match TRBD1. This CDR3 region has 14 residues. Trimming cost V 6 bases and J 4 bases; bases outside gene matches: 5. In nucleotides, the CDR3 is TGTGCCAGCAGGGCTGGGACAGGTAATCAGCCCCAGCATTTT. It is translated as CASRAGTGNQPQHF.

About this clonotype: This may be a read error, as it is one base from a much larger clone. The CDR3 sequence: CASSADREGEQFF. CDR3 bases: TGTGCCAGCAGCGCCGACAGGGAAGGTGAGCAGTTCTTC. The rearrangement joins TRBV7-3 to TRBJ2-1; 7 positions match TRBD1. V shed 5 bases, J shed 9 bases, and the junction held 7 bases outside the gene matches. The CDR3 consists of 13 residues. Germline assignment: CDR1 SGHTA and CDR2 FQGTGA. The full variable domain, with the rest looked up from reference TRBV7-3 and TRBJ2-1, is GAGVSQTPSNKVTEKGKYVELRCDPISGHTALYWYRQSLGQGPEFLIYFQGTGAADDSGLPNDRFFAVRPEGSVSTLKIQRTERGDSAVYLCASSADREGEQFFGPGTRLTVL.

Of note for this clonotype: With a much larger clone just one base away, this may be a read error. V is TRBV14 and J is TRBJ2-1; D tentatively fits TRBD1 or TRBD2 (5 bases each). The CDR3 loop spans 16 amino acids. Germline CDR1 and CDR2: SGHDN and FVKESK. This CDR3 reads CTSSPRSGKGDNEQFF. The CDR3 nucleotides read TGTACCAGCAGCCCCCGAAGCGGTAAAGGGGACAATGAGCAGTTCTTC. The full variable domain, its missing parts supplied by reference TRBV14 and TRBJ2-1, is EAGVTQFPSHSVIEKGQTVTLRCDPISGHDNLYWYRRVMGKEIKFLLHFVKESKQDESGMPNNRFLAERTGGTYSTLKVQPAELEDSGVYFCTSSPRSGKGDNEQFFGPGTRLTVL.

In this sample, this clonotype turned up a few times. This chain joins TRBV20-1 and TRBJ1-2, with TRBD1 as a possible D gene (6 bases). CDR1 and CDR2 from the germline V gene are DFQATT and SNEGSKA (reference sequence). V shed 6 bases and J shed 0 bases, with 11 bases lying between them. CDR3 length equals 13 residues. The CDR3 loop is CSAQQGANYGYTF. The CDR3 DNA follows: TGCAGTGCACAACAGGGTGCTAACTATGGCTACACCTTC.